The 29 T cell receptor beta chains presented below share a single source sample, sequenced in a study of CD8 T cells in ankylosing spondylitis. TCRdb called the 5' RACE reads again in MiXCR, with one record for every CDR3 protein. The data show about 210,000 distinct CDR3 sequences, with less than 9.5% seen just once and around 4.8% held by the top ten. Source material: blood, either unsorted or a sorted T cell fraction (not recorded which). The receptors stem from a female donor with ankylosing spondylitis or in good health (not recorded which).

This clonotype was recorded at least ten times. V is TRBV12-3 or TRBV12-4 and J is TRBJ1-1; D unclear. Deletions cut 3 bases from V and 2 bases from J, with 7 bases between. The CDR3 runs 13 residues. Written as DNA, the CDR3 is TGTGCCAGCAGTTTCAACAGTAACACTGAAGCTTTCTTT. It encodes CASSFNSNTEAFF.

This clonotype appeared many times. The rearrangement links TRBV7-9 to TRBJ2-2; 7 bases map to TRBD1. Trimming removed 5 bases from V and 6 bases from J; junction bases left unmatched: 3. CDR3 length: 13 residues. Germline assignment: CDR1 SEHNR and CDR2 FQNEAQ (reference sequence). The CDR3 loop reads CASSITGAGELFF. The CDR3 DNA sequence: TGTGCCAGCAGCATAACAGGGGCCGGGGAGCTGTTTTTT.

The sample holds many counts of this clonotype. The V call is TRBV15, the J call TRBJ2-7, with TRBD2 matching 11 bases. The CDR3 has 16 residues. Germline CDR1 and CDR2: LNHNV and YYDKDF (reference sequence). V trimming: 5 bases; J trimming: 6 bases; junction bases outside the gene matches: 12. The CDR3 DNA reads as TGTGCCACCAGCCGATCACTACTAGCGGGAGTAGGCGAGCAGTACTTC. This codes for CATSRSLLAGVGEQYF.

Notes on this clonotype: A clone one base away is much larger, so this may be a read error. V and J are TRBV5-1 and TRBJ2-5, with D perhaps TRBD1 or TRBD2 (6 bases each). Trimming removed 4 bases from V and 7 bases from J, with 11 bases in between. Germline V gives CDR1 SGHRS, CDR2 YFSETQ. The CDR3 spans 12 residues. CDR3 region: CASSIGGGTQYF. In nucleotides, the CDR3 is TGCGCCAGCAGCATAGGGGGAGGGACCCAGTACTTC.

In its sample, this clonotype was seen many times. V is TRBV29-1 and J is TRBJ2-1; D is undetermined. This CDR3 region has 12 residues. Germline loops: CDR1 SQVTM, CDR2 ANQGSEA. V gave up 3 bases and J gave up 9 bases, with 12 bases separating them. CDR3 nucleotides: TGCAGCGTTGACCCCATAGAGGTTGAGCAGTTCTTC. Translating gives CSVDPIEVEQFF.

This clonotype was counted at least ten times. The chain joins TRBV20-1 to TRBJ2-3, with 7 bases lining up with TRBD2. This CDR3 is built from 17 residues. Germline assignment: CDR1 DFQATT and CDR2 SNEGSKA (reference sequence). With 4 bases clipped from V and 2 bases from J, the junction kept 15 bases outside the gene matches. DNA of the CDR3: TGCAGTGCTAATCCTCACCCTGAGCGGGACGACACAGATACGCAGTATTTT. Translation gives CSANPHPERDDTDTQYF.

This clonotype was seen at least ten times. V gene TRBV29-1 combines with J gene TRBJ2-5; TRBD1 aligns across 8 bases. Germline CDR1 SQVTM, CDR2 ANQGSEA. V dropped 0 bases and J dropped 5; count of bases not matched to a gene: 11. This CDR3 contains 16 residues. The CDR3 DNA reads as TGCAGCGTTGAAGATGGAACTCAGGGGGCTAGGGAGACCCAGTACTTC. Translated: CSVEDGTQGARETQYF.

Concerning this clonotype: One end of the junction is discordant with germline, which a read error may explain. The chain links TRBV7-9 to TRBJ1-1; 9 bases are shared with TRBD1. The CDR3 contains 15 residues. Germline V gene data show CDR1 as SEHNR and CDR2 as FQNEAQ (reference sequence). CDR3 sequence reads: CTSSFAGTGRTEAFF. In DNA form, the CDR3 reads TGTACCAGCAGCTTCGCCGGGACAGGGCGAACTGAAGCTTTCTTT.

Ten or more counts support this clonotype. V and J are TRBV6-2 or TRBV6-3 and TRBJ2-7; possible D gene TRBD1, 5 bases. Trimming cost V 0 bases and J 0 bases, with 9 bases left between them. Per germline, CDR1 MNHEY and CDR2 SVGEGT. The CDR3 is 15 residues long. The CDR3 loop reads CASSYSTQVSYEQYF. CDR3 nucleotide sequence: TGTGCCAGCAGTTACTCGACACAGGTCTCCTACGAGCAGTACTTC.

This clonotype was counted at least ten times. The CDR3 DNA reads TGTGCCAGCAGCTTAAACTCAGGGAACTCCTACAATGAGCAGTTCTTC. This encodes CASSLNSGNSYNEQFF. This chain links TRBV7-2 with TRBJ2-1; D is perhaps TRBD1 (5 bases). V was clipped by 2 bases and J by 0 bases, with 11 bases between them. The CDR3 totals 16 residues. The V gene's germline CDR1 is SGHTA and CDR2 FQGNSA.

This clonotype was picked up many times. The rearrangement joins TRBV20-1 to TRBJ2-1; TRBD2 matches at 10 bases. The CDR3 is 14 residues long. V lost 7 bases and J lost 8; bases outside the gene matches: 11. Per germline, CDR1 DFQATT and CDR2 SNEGSKA (reference sequence). CDR3 nucleotide sequence: TGCAGTGTTGTAGGACTAGCGGAGACGGATGAGCAGTTCTTC. As protein: CSVVGLAETDEQFF.

This clonotype appeared many times. V usage is TRBV24-1 and J usage is TRBJ2-2; possibly TRBD2 for D (7 bases). The germline V and J ends were trimmed by 4 bases and 4 bases, with 12 bases remaining between them. Germline values: CDR1 KGHDR, CDR2 SFDVKD. The CDR3 totals 15 residues. CDR3 in amino acids: CATSDPRGGTGELFF. CDR3 bases: TGTGCCACCAGTGACCCGAGGGGGGGCACCGGGGAGCTGTTTTTT.

This clonotype was recorded at least ten times. The chain has TRBV7-4 and TRBJ2-7, with 11 bases fitting TRBD2. The CDR3 loop spans 16 amino acids. Unmatched junction bases numbered 7, after V lost 1 base and J lost 5 bases. Germline loops: CDR1 SGHVT, CDR2 SQSDAQ. CDR3 in amino acids: CASSLVGLAGNNEQYF. The CDR3 DNA reads as TGTGCCAGCAGCTTAGTAGGACTAGCGGGTAATAACGAGCAGTACTTC.

This clonotype has at least ten counts. The rearrangement joins TRBV6-2 or TRBV6-3 to TRBJ2-1, with D perhaps matching TRBD1 (5 bases). The CDR3 runs to 11 residues. With 7 bases removed from V and 7 bases from J, the gap between germline ends came to 8 bases. CDR1 and CDR2 (germline): MNHEY, SVGEGT. DNA for the CDR3: TGTGCCAGCACCGACAGAAATGAGCAGTTCTTC. Amino acids: CASTDRNEQFF.

In this sample, this clonotype turned up a few times. A read error may explain this, as a much larger clone is one base away. The chain has TRBV29-1 and TRBJ2-2, with TRBD1 matching 10 bases. With 7 bases clipped from V and 6 bases from J, the junction kept 8 bases outside the gene matches. The CDR3 extends over 14 amino acids. Germline V gene lookup returns CDR1 SQVTM and CDR2 ANQGSEA. This CDR3 is CSAGQGSDAGELFF. In DNA, the CDR3 is TGCAGCGCGGGACAGGGGTCCGACGCCGGGGAGCTGTTTTTT.

Ten or more counts support this clonotype. The gene calls are TRBV20-1 and TRBJ2-5, with 10 bases identical to TRBD2. CDR3 length: 15 amino acids. V was pared by 5 bases and J by 9 bases, with 15 bases of the junction left unmatched. CDR1 is DFQATT, CDR2 SNEGSKA, per germline (reference sequence). This CDR3 reads CSARRLAGRSGAQYF. Here the CDR3 DNA reads TGCAGTGCTCGCCGACTAGCGGGCCGCTCCGGGGCCCAGTACTTC.

With regard to this clonotype: Since a much larger clone is just one base distant, this may be a read error. The chain joins TRBV3-1 to TRBJ1-1; no definite D call. The CDR3 covers 15 residues. CDR1 and CDR2 from the germline V gene are LGHDT and YNNKEL (reference sequence). The CDR3 bases are TGTGCCTGCAGCCAAAATGGAGGCTTGAACACTGAAGCTTTCTTT. Translation: CACSQNGGLNTEAFF.

The chain carries TRBV7-2 and TRBJ2-7, with no clear D. Germline V gene lookup returns CDR1 SGHTA and CDR2 FQGNSA. CDR3 size: 9 residues. The DNA for the CDR3 is TGTGCTTCGGTCTACGAGCAGTACTTC. Translating gives CASVYEQYF.

Only a few counts were recorded for this clonotype. The V gene is TRBV6-2 or TRBV6-3, the J gene TRBJ2-5, with D uncertain. V was cut by 6 bases and J by 0 bases, with 17 bases left in between. The CDR3 sequence is 16 residues long. The germline gives CDR1 MNHEY, CDR2 SVGEGT. The CDR3 region has the DNA TGTGCCAGCAGAGCCTATGACTTCCGTTACCAAGAGACCCAGTACTTC. Translated: CASRAYDFRYQETQYF.

This clonotype was seen repeatedly, ten times or more. J is TRBJ2-3 and V is TRBV10-3, with D possibly matching TRBD1 (6 bases). Trimming left V 0 bases short and J 0 bases short, with 22 bases between. This CDR3 region has 20 residues. Per germline, CDR1 ENHRY and CDR2 SYGVKD. In nucleotides, the CDR3 is TGTGCCATCAGTGAGTCGAGGTTTCAGGGACATCTAACTAGCACAGATACGCAGTATTTT. It specifies CAISESRFQGHLTSTDTQYF.

The table lists this clonotype with many counts. This chain uses TRBV7-2 with TRBJ1-5; 9 bases are shared with TRBD1. J gave up 6 bases and V 0 bases, and 3 bases lay outside the gene matches. The CDR3 covers 15 residues. Per germline, CDR1 SGHTA and CDR2 FQGNSA. CDR3 sequence reads: CASSLAGQGFQPQHF. The CDR3 nucleotides read TGTGCCAGCAGCTTAGCGGGACAGGGTTTTCAGCCCCAGCATTTT.

This chain links TRBV7-9 with TRBJ2-1, with 9 positions matching TRBD1. Germline loops: CDR1 SEHNR, CDR2 FQNEAQ (reference sequence). This CDR3 has 14 residues. V shed 4 bases and J 9 bases; nucleotides not matched to a gene: 7. CDR3: CASSSTGGMSEQFF. The CDR3 DNA sequence: TGTGCCAGCAGCTCGACAGGGGGAATGAGTGAGCAGTTCTTC.

The chain uses TRBV27 and TRBJ2-2; no clear D. Trimming removed 3 bases from V and 8 bases from J, with 13 bases in between. Germline CDR1 MNHEY, CDR2 SMNVEV (reference sequence). The CDR3 extends over 14 amino acids. The CDR3 sequence is CASSLPPLGGELFF. The CDR3 coding sequence is TGTGCCAGCAGTTTGCCCCCCTTGGGAGGGGAGCTGTTTTTT.

This clonotype has ten or more counts. The rearrangement links TRBV12-3 or TRBV12-4 to TRBJ1-2; D might be TRBD1 (6 bases). The CDR3 loop spans 14 amino acids. The V gene lost 5 bases and the J gene lost 6 bases, with 16 bases spanning the gap. CDR3 sequence reads: CASSATGGWNGYTF. The CDR3 bases are TGTGCCAGCAGTGCTACCGGGGGCTGGAATGGCTACACCTTC.

This clonotype has at least ten counts. The chain combines TRBV3-1 with TRBJ2-1, with D maybe TRBD2 (6 bases). Trimming took off 4 bases at V and 15 bases at J, with 22 bases between the two ends. This CDR3 is built from 14 residues. Germline assignment: CDR1 LGHDT and CDR2 YNNKEL (reference sequence). As DNA, the CDR3 is TGTGCCAGCAGCCCAACCAACCTTGGAGGGGCCCGGTTCTTC. This gives the protein CASSPTNLGGARFF.

The rearrangement joins TRBV7-8 to TRBJ2-3, with 12 bases that match TRBD1. The CDR3 loop spans 15 amino acids. V lost 6 bases, J lost 9 bases, and 10 bases stayed unmatched. Germline V CDR1 and CDR2: SGHVS, FQNEAQ. The DNA of the CDR3 is TGTGCCAGCAGTTCCGGGGGGACAGGGGGCGGCACGCAGTATTTT. This gives the protein CASSSGGTGGGTQYF.

This clonotype appeared many times. V is TRBV7-6 and J is TRBJ2-1; 7 positions agree with TRBD2. J lost 2 bases, V lost 3 bases, and 4 bases had no gene match. CDR3 length: 15 amino acids. Germline V gene sequence: CDR1 SGHVS, CDR2 FNYEAQ. CDR3 sequence: CASSFLAEAYNEQFF. In DNA, the CDR3 is TGTGCCAGCAGCTTCCTAGCGGAGGCCTACAATGAGCAGTTCTTC.

This clonotype has at least ten counts. CDR3 residues: CSASRSPRGWETQYF. Here the CDR3 DNA reads TGCAGTGCTAGTCGGTCTCCTAGGGGCTGGGAGACCCAGTACTTC. The chain recombines TRBV20-1 with TRBJ2-5, with a weak D call TRBD1 (5 bases). With 3 bases removed from V and 5 bases from J, the gap between germline ends came to 19 bases. There are 15 residues in the CDR3. The germline V gene has CDR1 DFQATT and CDR2 SNEGSKA (reference sequence).

This clonotype appeared many times. This chain links TRBV20-1 with TRBJ2-5, with 7 bases lining up with TRBD2. This CDR3 contains 12 residues. From germline, CDR1 is DFQATT and CDR2 SNEGSKA (reference sequence). V lost 5 bases and J lost 5; bases outside the gene matches: 5. CDR3 DNA sequence: TGCAGTGCTCGGGGGGACCGGGAGACCCAGTACTTC. This gives the protein CSARGDRETQYF.